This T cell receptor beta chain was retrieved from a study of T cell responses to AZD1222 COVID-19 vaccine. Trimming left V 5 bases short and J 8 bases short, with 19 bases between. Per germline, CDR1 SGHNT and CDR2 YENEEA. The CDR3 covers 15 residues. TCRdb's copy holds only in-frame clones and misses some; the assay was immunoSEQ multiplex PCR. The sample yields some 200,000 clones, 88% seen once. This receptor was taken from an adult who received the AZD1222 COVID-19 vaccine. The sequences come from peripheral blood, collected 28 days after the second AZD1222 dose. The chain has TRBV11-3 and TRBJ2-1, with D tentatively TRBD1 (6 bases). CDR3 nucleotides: TGTGCCAGCAGCGCACAGGGTACGGCGAGCGATGAGCAGTTCTTC. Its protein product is CASSAQGTASDEQFF.